This is a list of T cell receptor beta chains from one sample in a study of CD8+ T cells in alopecia areata. Libraries were prepared by immunoSEQ multiplex PCR; TCRdb keeps only in-frame clonotypes and omits some of them. The sample has roughly 92,000 clones, 70% to 85% seen once. Sequences were derived from CD8+ T cells sorted from blood, sampled around week 44, from a patient treated with tofacitinib. Receptor source: a human donor with alopecia areata. The CDR3 runs from the conserved cysteine through the conserved F or W. A D gene is named only where the DNA matches it firmly. Rows give clone size only sometimes, using once, few, many, or a class for an expanded clone.

D gene: NA
J gene: TRBJ1-2
clone size: NA
V gene: TRBV4-3
CDR3 protein: CASSQVTGYGYTF
CDR3 DNA: TGCGCCAGCAGCCAAGTAACAGGCTATGGCTACACCTTC

D gene: NA
J gene: TRBJ2-7
clone size: NA
V gene: TRBV5-4
CDR3 protein: CASSSDDFYEQYF
CDR3 DNA: TGTGCCAGCAGCTCAGACGACTTTTACGAGCAGTACTTC

D gene: NA
J gene: TRBJ2-7
clone size: NA
V gene: TRBV13
CDR3 protein: CASSLGVAEQYF
CDR3 DNA: TGTGCCAGCAGCTTAGGGGTGGCCGAGCAGTACTTC

D gene: NA
J gene: TRBJ2-1
clone size: NA
V gene: TRBV4-3
CDR3 protein: CASSQFGGNEQFF
CDR3 DNA: TGCGCCAGCAGCCAGTTCGGTGGGAATGAGCAGTTCTTC

D gene: TRBD2
J gene: TRBJ2-5
clone size: NA
V gene: TRBV6-5
CDR3 protein: CASSYTSGGAEETQYF
CDR3 DNA: TGTGCCAGCAGTTACACTAGCGGGGGGGCGGAAGAGACCCAGTACTTC

D gene: TRBD1
J gene: TRBJ2-3
clone size: NA
V gene: TRBV29-1
CDR3 protein: CSVGQGTDTQYF
CDR3 DNA: TGCAGCGTCGGACAGGGCACAGATACGCAGTATTTT

D gene: TRBD1
J gene: TRBJ1-1
clone size: once
V gene: TRBV19
CDR3 protein: CASTKSGGTEAFF
CDR3 DNA: TGTGCCAGTACCAAATCAGGGGGAACTGAAGCTTTCTTT

D gene: NA
J gene: TRBJ2-1
clone size: NA
V gene: TRBV30
CDR3 protein: CAWSGGPRDEQFF
CDR3 DNA: TGTGCCTGGAGTGGAGGCCCACGAGATGAGCAGTTCTTC

D gene: NA
J gene: TRBJ1-2
clone size: NA
V gene: TRBV10-3
CDR3 protein: CAISEVKQGDGYTF
CDR3 DNA: TGTGCCATCAGTGAGGTTAAACAGGGCGATGGCTACACCTTC

D gene: NA
J gene: TRBJ2-4
clone size: NA
V gene: TRBV2
CDR3 protein: CASSEKGGLTKNIQYF
CDR3 DNA: TGTGCCAGCAGTGAAAAGGGGGGCCTAACCAAAAACATTCAGTACTTC

D gene: TRBD2
J gene: TRBJ2-1
clone size: once
V gene: TRBV2
CDR3 protein: CASSERAGGSYNEQFF
CDR3 DNA: TGTGCCAGCAGTGAAAGAGCGGGGGGCTCCTACAATGAGCAGTTCTTC

D gene: TRBD2
J gene: TRBJ2-1
clone size: few
V gene: TRBV7-8
CDR3 protein: CASSLSASGGALGEQFF
CDR3 DNA: TGTGCCAGCAGCTTATCGGCTAGCGGGGGGGCCTTGGGTGAGCAGTTCTTC

D gene: TRBD2
J gene: TRBJ2-5
clone size: NA
V gene: TRBV7-2
CDR3 protein: CASSSSSGVQETQYF
CDR3 DNA: TGTGCCAGCAGCTCGTCTAGCGGGGTCCAAGAGACCCAGTACTTC

D gene: NA
J gene: TRBJ1-1
clone size: NA
V gene: TRBV11-2
CDR3 protein: CASSPRTNTEAFF
CDR3 DNA: TGTGCCAGCAGCCCCAGGACAAACACTGAAGCTTTCTTT

D gene: NA
J gene: TRBJ1-2
clone size: NA
V gene: TRBV4-3
CDR3 protein: CASSQSDGRHNYGYTF
CDR3 DNA: TGCGCCAGCAGCCAGTCGGACGGCAGACATAACTATGGCTACACCTTC

D gene: NA
J gene: TRBJ2-3
clone size: NA
V gene: TRBV9
CDR3 protein: CASSVGGTDTQYF
CDR3 DNA: TGTGCCAGCAGCGTAGGAGGCACAGATACGCAGTATTTT

D gene: NA
J gene: TRBJ2-7
clone size: NA
V gene: TRBV11-2
CDR3 protein: CASSLDSNYEQYF
CDR3 DNA: TGTGCCAGCAGCTTAGACTCCAATTACGAGCAGTACTTC

D gene: TRBD1
J gene: TRBJ2-7
clone size: NA
V gene: TRBV4-3
CDR3 protein: CASSQENGQGHYEQYF
CDR3 DNA: TGCGCCAGCAGCCAAGAGAATGGACAGGGGCACTACGAGCAGTACTTC

D gene: TRBD2
J gene: TRBJ2-3
clone size: NA
V gene: TRBV30
CDR3 protein: CAWSGTSGGKFTDTQYF
CDR3 DNA: TGTGCCTGGAGTGGGACTAGCGGGGGGAAGTTCACAGATACGCAGTATTTT

D gene: TRBD1
J gene: TRBJ1-1
clone size: once
V gene: TRBV28
CDR3 protein: CASRRGGDTEAFF
CDR3 DNA: TGTGCCAGCCGCAGGGGGGGGGACACTGAAGCTTTCTTT

D gene: NA
J gene: TRBJ2-7
clone size: NA
V gene: TRBV9
CDR3 protein: CASSVADRGANYEQYF
CDR3 DNA: TGTGCCAGCAGCGTAGCTGACCGAGGGGCCAACTACGAGCAGTACTTC

D gene: NA
J gene: TRBJ2-7
clone size: NA
V gene: TRBV11-2
CDR3 protein: CASSYSLDSGYEQYF
CDR3 DNA: TGTGCCAGCAGCTACTCCCTCGATAGCGGCTACGAGCAGTACTTC

D gene: NA
J gene: TRBJ1-2
clone size: NA
V gene: TRBV29-1
CDR3 protein: CSVLQAKGYTF
CDR3 DNA: TGCAGCGTGCTACAGGCCAAGGGCTACACCTTC

D gene: TRBD1
J gene: TRBJ2-7
clone size: NA
V gene: TRBV7-9
CDR3 protein: CASSTGQGDGEQYF
CDR3 DNA: TGTGCCAGCAGTACAGGACAGGGGGATGGCGAGCAGTACTTC

D gene: NA
J gene: TRBJ2-1
clone size: NA
V gene: TRBV5-6
CDR3 protein: CASSLGQGPNEQFF
CDR3 DNA: TGTGCCAGCAGCCTCGGGCAGGGGCCCAATGAGCAGTTCTTC

D gene: TRBD2
J gene: TRBJ2-5
clone size: NA
V gene: TRBV15
CDR3 protein: CATSRAREGETQYF
CDR3 DNA: TGTGCCACCAGCAGAGCAAGGGAGGGGGAGACCCAGTACTTC

D gene: NA
J gene: TRBJ2-2
clone size: NA
V gene: TRBV25-1
CDR3 protein: CASSPDTGELFF
CDR3 DNA: TGTGCCAGCAGCCCCGACACCGGGGAGCTGTTTTTT

D gene: NA
J gene: TRBJ2-1
clone size: NA
V gene: TRBV19
CDR3 protein: CASSIVTGTYNEQFF
CDR3 DNA: TGTGCCAGTAGTATAGTTACAGGGACCTACAATGAGCAGTTCTTC

D gene: NA
J gene: TRBJ1-5
clone size: NA
V gene: TRBV25-1
CDR3 protein: CASSEYRVNQPQHF
CDR3 DNA: TGTGCCAGCAGTGAATACAGGGTCAATCAGCCCCAGCATTTT

D gene: TRBD2
J gene: TRBJ2-7
clone size: NA
V gene: TRBV14
CDR3 protein: CASSLETAGGRYEQYF
CDR3 DNA: TGTGCCAGCAGCCTGGAAACAGCGGGGGGAAGATACGAGCAGTACTTC

D gene: NA
J gene: TRBJ2-3
clone size: NA
V gene: TRBV27
CDR3 protein: CASSSGVRHTDTQYF
CDR3 DNA: TGTGCCAGCAGTTCAGGGGTTAGACACACAGATACGCAGTATTTT

D gene: NA
J gene: TRBJ2-3
clone size: few
V gene: TRBV11-2
CDR3 protein: CASSLGVGDTQYF
CDR3 DNA: TGTGCCAGCAGCTTAGGCGTGGGGGATACGCAGTATTTT

D gene: TRBD1
J gene: TRBJ1-2
clone size: NA
V gene: TRBV5-1
CDR3 protein: CASSGEQGHGYTF
CDR3 DNA: TGCGCCAGCAGCGGTGAACAGGGGCACGGCTACACCTTC

D gene: TRBD1
J gene: TRBJ2-1
clone size: NA
V gene: TRBV15
CDR3 protein: CATSRARDSAYNEQFF
CDR3 DNA: TGTGCCACCAGCAGAGCTAGGGACAGTGCCTACAATGAGCAGTTCTTC

D gene: NA
J gene: TRBJ1-5
clone size: NA
V gene: TRBV19
CDR3 protein: CASSPRRDPDQPQHF
CDR3 DNA: TGTGCCAGTAGTCCCCGCAGGGACCCGGATCAGCCCCAGCATTTT

D gene: TRBD2
J gene: TRBJ2-5
clone size: NA
V gene: TRBV10-3
CDR3 protein: CAISDFGGDGTQYF
CDR3 DNA: TGTGCCATCAGTGACTTCGGGGGGGACGGGACCCAGTACTTC

D gene: NA
J gene: TRBJ2-3
clone size: once
V gene: TRBV9
CDR3 protein: CASSALSDTQYF
CDR3 DNA: TGTGCCAGCAGCGCCTTATCAGATACGCAGTATTTT